These T cell receptor beta chains were read from a single sample in a study of T cell clonotyping in hematopoietic cell transplantation. The data were produced by immunoSEQ multiplex PCR, yet TCRdb's version contains in-frame clones alone and is incomplete. Of 6,200 or so clones listed, 37% are singletons. The material sequenced was peripheral blood mononuclear cells, taken 30 days after allogeneic stem cell transplant. These receptor sequences come from a female patient aged 60 or older who had an allogeneic stem cell transplant, so the T cells may come from the graft donor. Some clones in this sample may be carry-over from other donors' samples. Each CDR3 is given with its conserved first and last residue. D genes are given only for firm matches. Clone size appears in some rows only: once, few, many, or a class for an expanded clone.

J,V,size,D,DNA,CDR3
TRBJ1-2,TRBV6-5,few,TRBD1,TGTGCCAGCACTCAATCAGGGGGACGTGGCTACACCTTC,CASTQSGGRGYTF
TRBJ1-2,TRBV6-5,-,-,TGTGCCAGCAGCCAAGGTCGGGGGGTCTATGGCTACACCTTC,CASSQGRGVYGYTF
TRBJ1-1,TRBV30,-,-,TGTGCCTGGAGTGTACTCACTGAAGCTTTCTTT,CAWSVLTEAFF
TRBJ2-4,TRBV28,-,-,TGTGCCAGCTCCCCATCGGGGTTCGACATTCAGTACTTC,CASSPSGFDIQYF
TRBJ2-3,TRBV28,few,TRBD2,TGTGCCAGCAGTTTAGAAGCTAGCGGGGGCACCACAGATACGCAGTATTTT,CASSLEASGGTTDTQYF
TRBJ1-2,TRBV6-5,few,-,TGTGCCAGCAGCCCGGGGGCAAACTATGGCTACACCTTC,CASSPGANYGYTF
TRBJ2-3,TRBV30,-,TRBD2,TGTGCCTGGAGGACTAGCGCCACAGATACGCAGTATTTT,CAWRTSATDTQYF
TRBJ1-1,TRBV6-5,few,TRBD1,TGTGCCAGCAGCCGAGACAGGGGGAACACTGAAGCTTTCTTT,CASSRDRGNTEAFF
TRBJ1-1,TRBV29-1,few,-,TGCAGCGTTGCAAAGAACCGGAACACTGAAGCTTTCTTT,CSVAKNRNTEAFF
TRBJ2-7,TRBV30,few,-,TGTGCCTGGTCGAACAGGGTTGATAACGAGCAGTACTTC,CAWSNRVDNEQYF
TRBJ2-7,TRBV11-3,-,TRBD1,TGTGCCAGCAGCCCCCGGACAGGGGGCACCTCCTACGAGCAGTACTTC,CASSPRTGGTSYEQYF
TRBJ2-1,TRBV4-1,-,-,TGCGCCAGCAGCCAGAAGGCATTTGGGGACAATGAGCAGTTCTTC,CASSQKAFGDNEQFF
TRBJ2-7,TRBV5-4,-,-,TGTGCCAGCAGCCCTGGAGGCTGGGTGCGGGAGCAGTACTTC,CASSPGGWVREQYF
TRBJ1-2,TRBV4-3,few,TRBD1,TGCGCCAGCAGCCTCGACAGGGGTGCCTACACCTTC,CASSLDRGAYTF
TRBJ1-2,TRBV29-1,-,-,TGCAGCGTCCACGAATCTAACTATGGCTACACCTTC,CSVHESNYGYTF
TRBJ2-1,TRBV29-1,-,-,TGCAGCATCAGAACTTACGTGGACACACAAGAGCAGTTCTTC,CSIRTYVDTQEQFF
TRBJ2-7,TRBV6-5,-,-,TGTGCCCGCAGTTCCTACTACGAGCAGTACTTC,CARSSYYEQYF
TRBJ2-3,TRBV5-1,few,-,TGCGCCAGCAGCACCTCCGGGACACTGAGCACAGATACGCAGTATTTT,CASSTSGTLSTDTQYF
TRBJ1-2,TRBV29-1,-,-,TGCAGCGTTGACAGTTGGACCTCATATGGCTACACCTTC,CSVDSWTSYGYTF
TRBJ2-7,TRBV30,-,-,TGTGCCTGGAGTCAGGGTCAGCCCTCCTACTCCTACGAGCAGTACTTC,CAWSQGQPSYSYEQYF
TRBJ1-2,TRBV30,-,TRBD1,TGTGCCTGGAGCGTACAGGGGGCCTATGGCTACACCTTC,CAWSVQGAYGYTF
TRBJ2-5,TRBV7-9,few,-,TGTGCCAGCAGCCCCGAAGGACGGTCGGTTGGGGAGACCCAGTACTTC,CASSPEGRSVGETQYF
TRBJ2-3,TRBV5-6,-,TRBD2,TGTGCCAGCAGCGGATTAGCGGGGGGCTATCTGAATACGCAGTATTTT,CASSGLAGGYLNTQYF
TRBJ2-7,TRBV6-5,-,-,TGTGCCAGCAGTTACGGGACGGATAACACCTACGAGCAGTACTTC,CASSYGTDNTYEQYF
TRBJ2-1,TRBV11-3,-,-,TGTGCCAGCAGCTTATCAGGGGTAACTGAGCAGTTCTTC,CASSLSGVTEQFF
TRBJ2-7,TRBV30,-,TRBD1,TGTGCCTGGAGTGACAGGGGTGTCGAGCAGTACTTC,CAWSDRGVEQYF
TRBJ1-6,TRBV30,-,-,TGTGCCTGGGGCTATAATTCACCCCTCCACTTT,CAWGYNSPLHF
TRBJ2-3,TRBV6-5,few,TRBD2,TGTGCCAGCAGCCGATTAGCGGGGGGGACAGATACGCAGTATTTT,CASSRLAGGTDTQYF
TRBJ2-5,TRBV28,few,TRBD1,TGTGCCAGCAGTTTGGGACAGGCCAGGGCGACCCAGTACTTC,CASSLGQARATQYF
TRBJ2-1,TRBV30,-,-,TGTGCCTGGACCCGGACGGATAGCTCCTACAATGAGCAGTTCTTC,CAWTRTDSSYNEQFF
TRBJ1-5,TRBV7-2,-,TRBD1,TGTGCCAGCAGCAGGGACAGGAGGTATCAGCCCCAGCATTTT,CASSRDRRYQPQHF
TRBJ1-2,TRBV18,-,-,TGTGCCAGCTCACCACAAGGAGCTAACTATGGCTACACCTTC,CASSPQGANYGYTF
TRBJ2-6,TRBV7-9,few,TRBD2,TGTGCCAGCAGCGTACTAGCGGGGTACTCTGGGGCCAACGTCCTGACTTTC,CASSVLAGYSGANVLTF
TRBJ2-5,TRBV5-6,-,-,TGTGCCAGCAGCTCGGACAGCAACCAAGAGACCCAGTACTTC,CASSSDSNQETQYF
TRBJ2-7,TRBV7-9,-,TRBD1,TGTGCCAGCAGCCCTACCGGGACAGGGTTTTACGAGCAGTACTTC,CASSPTGTGFYEQYF
TRBJ2-5,TRBV6-1,-,TRBD1,TGTGCCAGCAGTGTTGTTGAAGGGGGCTTGGAGACCCAGTACTTC,CASSVVEGGLETQYF
TRBJ1-1,TRBV4-2,-,-,TGTGCCAGCAGCCCAGGGAGACTTGAAGCTTTCTTT,CASSPGRLEAFF
TRBJ2-7,TRBV30,-,-,TGTGCCTGGAGTGTACAGGGTATCCACGAGCAGTACTTC,CAWSVQGIHEQYF
TRBJ1-6,TRBV19,few,-,TGTGCCAGTAGTGAGAGCTCCTATAATTCACCCCTCCACTTT,CASSESSYNSPLHF
TRBJ1-2,TRBV6-5,-,-,TGTGCCAGCAGCCTGGGCCTCCGGGGTGGCTACACCTTC,CASSLGLRGGYTF
TRBJ1-5,TRBV4-1,medium-sized,TRBD1,TGCGCCAGCAGCCATCACCAGGGGGGAGATCAGCCCCAGCATTTT,CASSHHQGGDQPQHF
TRBJ1-6,TRBV30,-,-,TGTGCCTGGGTGGGGGATCCAGCTAATAATTCACCCCTCCACTTT,CAWVGDPANNSPLHF
TRBJ1-1,TRBV30,-,-,TGTGCCTGGAGCCAAACGGGGGGGTGGATGGCTGAAGCTTTCTTT,CAWSQTGGWMAEAFF
TRBJ2-3,TRBV6-5,-,TRBD1,TGTGCCAGCAGTTGGGACAGGAGTCAGCCCCAGTATTTT,CASSWDRSQPQYF
TRBJ2-7,TRBV30,-,-,TGTGCCTGGAGTTCTCCGGGACACCCCTACGAGCAGTACTTC,CAWSSPGHPYEQYF